This T cell receptor beta chain was obtained from a study of cytomegalovirus exposure and HLA in healthy donors. This PCR relied on a set of 60 Vbeta primers and 13 Jbeta primers. Sequencing used immunoSEQ multiplex PCR; TCRdb keeps in-frame clones, though not all of them. The sample lists some 160,000 clones, about 75% occurring once. Source material: PBMCs. This clonotype was obtained from a man between 60 and 75 years old in good health and CMV-seronegative.

The CDR3 sequence is CAWSVAEAFF. Written as DNA, the CDR3 is TGTGCCTGGAGTGTCGCTGAAGCTTTCTTT. This chain joins TRBV30 and TRBJ1-1; unclear D gene. The germline V gene encodes CDR1 GTSNPN and CDR2 SVGIG (reference sequence). CDR3 length: 10 amino acids. V was clipped by 0 bases and J by 6 bases, with 2 bases between them.